Listed below are T cell receptor beta chains from one sample, sequenced in a study of T cell responses to AZD1222 COVID-19 vaccine. Some clones are missing from TCRdb's copy, which holds only in-frame ones; the method was immunoSEQ multiplex PCR. Altogether under 110,000 clones are present, about 87% being singletons, with the ten largest covering 9.5% to 13%. Sequencing was performed on peripheral blood, taken 28 days after the second AZD1222 dose. The receptor source for this set is an adult who received the AZD1222 COVID-19 vaccine. Both conserved end residues are part of each CDR3. Fields, in order: D gene, clone size, J gene, V gene, CDR3 protein, CDR3 DNA. A D gene is named only where the DNA matches it firmly. Rows may omit the clone size; those that give it use once, few, many or a size class.

d_call: TRBD1
clone_size: -
j_call: TRBJ1-2
v_call: TRBV7-2
cdr3_aa: CASSVGQASVYTF
cdr3_nt: TGTGCCAGCAGCGTGGGACAGGCCTCTGTCTACACCTTC

d_call: -
clone_size: once
j_call: TRBJ2-1
v_call: TRBV5-1
cdr3_aa: CASTITGLSYNEQFF
cdr3_nt: TGCGCCAGTACAATCACAGGGCTCTCCTACAATGAGCAGTTCTTC

d_call: TRBD1
clone_size: -
j_call: TRBJ2-2
v_call: TRBV2
cdr3_aa: CASSRGQGTGELFF
cdr3_nt: TGTGCCAGCAGCCGGGGACAGGGCACCGGGGAGCTGTTTTTT

d_call: TRBD1
clone_size: few
j_call: TRBJ2-4
v_call: TRBV19
cdr3_aa: CATRGLAKNIQYF
cdr3_nt: TGTGCCACAAGGGGGCTAGCCAAAAACATTCAGTACTTC

d_call: TRBD2
clone_size: -
j_call: TRBJ2-7
v_call: TRBV6-2/TRBV6-3
cdr3_aa: CASSYQRGSYEQYF
cdr3_nt: TGTGCCAGCAGTTACCAGCGGGGTTCCTACGAGCAGTACTTC

d_call: -
clone_size: once
j_call: TRBJ2-1
v_call: TRBV7-3
cdr3_aa: CASSLEGVHNEQFF
cdr3_nt: TGTGCCAGCAGCTTAGAGGGGGTCCACAATGAGCAGTTCTTC

d_call: -
clone_size: -
j_call: TRBJ1-1
v_call: TRBV5-4
cdr3_aa: CASSSGQNTEAFF
cdr3_nt: TGTGCCAGCAGCTCTGGACAGAACACTGAAGCTTTCTTT

d_call: TRBD2
clone_size: -
j_call: TRBJ2-1
v_call: TRBV7-2
cdr3_aa: CASSLLAGSYNEQFF
cdr3_nt: TGTGCCAGCAGCCTACTAGCGGGGAGTTACAATGAGCAGTTCTTC

d_call: -
clone_size: -
j_call: TRBJ2-5
v_call: TRBV18
cdr3_aa: CASSPSSRGGETQYF
cdr3_nt: TGTGCCAGCTCACCAAGTTCCCGGGGCGGGGAGACCCAGTACTTC

d_call: -
clone_size: -
j_call: TRBJ2-1
v_call: TRBV11-1
cdr3_aa: CASSQGVYNEQFF
cdr3_nt: TGTGCCAGCAGCCAGGGCGTATACAATGAGCAGTTCTTC

d_call: -
clone_size: -
j_call: TRBJ2-7
v_call: TRBV19
cdr3_aa: CASSIDLATYTYEQYF
cdr3_nt: TGTGCCAGTAGTATAGACCTAGCGACGTACACCTACGAGCAGTACTTC

d_call: -
clone_size: -
j_call: TRBJ2-7
v_call: TRBV6-6
cdr3_aa: CASGNREPPRYEQYF
cdr3_nt: TGTGCCAGCGGGAACAGGGAGCCCCCCAGGTACGAGCAGTACTTC

d_call: TRBD2
clone_size: -
j_call: TRBJ2-1
v_call: TRBV3-1/TRBV3-2
cdr3_aa: CASSPLKVAGTNEQFF
cdr3_nt: TGTGCCAGCAGCCCCCTGAAGGTAGCGGGGACTAATGAGCAGTTCTTC